The 13 T cell receptor beta chains reported below all come from one sample, sequenced in a study of graft-versus-host responses after intestinal transplantation. These receptors have no identified antigens. The table came from immunoSEQ multiplex PCR; TCRdb's copy has only in-frame clones and leaves some out. The table includes about 110,000 clones, approximately 92% detected once. Sequences were derived from unstimulated CD8+ T cells sorted from spleen or lymph node cells, sampled before intestinal transplant. The receptors were gathered from a human donor who received an intestinal transplant.

The chain employs TRBV7-9 and TRBJ2-2, with TRBD2 as a possible D gene (5 bases). Germline CDR1 and CDR2: SEHNR and FQNEAQ (reference sequence). V lost 4 bases to trimming and J lost 5 bases, with 20 bases between them. The CDR3 consists of 17 residues. Here the CDR3 reads CASSSPSSGKLTGELFF. The CDR3 nucleotides are TGTGCCAGCAGCTCCCCATCATCCGGGAAGTTGACCGGGGAGCTGTTTTTT.

The V call is TRBV7-2, the J call TRBJ2-1, with D maybe TRBD2 (6 bases). The CDR3 is 14 residues long. CDR1 is SGHTA and CDR2 is FQGNSA in the germline V gene. V was clipped by 4 bases and J by 8 bases, with 15 bases between them. The CDR3 spells CASSYGTPSYEQFF. CDR3 DNA: TGTGCCAGCAGCTACGGGACTCCCAGCTATGAGCAGTTCTTC.

V gene TRBV25-1 combines with J gene TRBJ2-3; weak D call: TRBD2 (6 bases). The CDR3 covers 16 residues. CDR1 MGHDK and CDR2 SYGVNS come from the germline V gene. With 2 bases removed from V and 2 bases from J, the gap between germline ends came to 14 bases. CDR3 region: CASSEVIAGYTDTQYF. CDR3 DNA sequence: TGTGCCAGCAGTGAAGTCATTGCGGGGTACACAGATACGCAGTATTTT.

The CDR3 is CASSLAIWAGKETQYF. CDR3 bases: TGTGCCAGCAGCCTGGCGATTTGGGCAGGGAAAGAGACCCAGTACTTC. The chain couples TRBV5-5 to TRBJ2-5; possible D gene TRBD1, 5 bases. The CDR3 is made up of 16 amino acids. V lost 4 bases to trimming and J lost 3 bases, with 19 bases between them. Germline V lookup: CDR1 SGHKS, CDR2 YYEKEE (reference sequence).

J is TRBJ1-2 and V is TRBV30; D unresolved. The germline CDR1 and CDR2 sequences are GTSNPN and SVGIG (reference sequence). Between the trimmed V and J ends, which lost 4 bases and 3 bases, there was a span of 12 bases. The CDR3 loop spans 13 amino acids. The CDR3 is CAWNMDRYYGYTF. CDR3 nucleotides: TGTGCCTGGAATATGGACCGTTACTATGGCTACACCTTC.

The V call is TRBV7-6, the J call TRBJ2-1; no clear D. CDR1 is SGHVS and CDR2 is FNYEAQ in the germline V gene. The V and J ends lost 1 base and 0 bases respectively, with 7 bases between them. The CDR3 runs 15 residues. In nucleotides, the CDR3 is TGTGCCAGCAGCTTAGGGGTTTACTCCTACAATGAGCAGTTCTTC. Translating it yields CASSLGVYSYNEQFF. The whole variable domain, filled in from reference TRBV7-6 and TRBJ2-1, reads GAGVSQSPRYKVTKRGQDVALRCDPISGHVSLYWYRQALGQGPEFLTYFNYEAQQDKSGLPNDRFSAERPEGSISTLTIQRTEQRDSAMYRCASSLGVYSYNEQFFGPGTRLTVL.

This clone was counted once. The gene calls are TRBV29-1 and TRBJ1-2, with a possible D match to TRBD1 (5 bases). CDR1 is SQVTM, CDR2 ANQGSEA, per germline. The CDR3 loop spans 12 amino acids. V lost 4 bases and J 6 bases, leaving 12 bases between the germline ends. The CDR3, as DNA: TGCAGCGTTGGTCAGGGCCCGGATGGCTACACCTTC. Protein: CSVGQGPDGYTF.

The V call is TRBV27, the J call TRBJ1-3; the D is unclear. CDR1 is MNHEY and CDR2 is SMNVEV in the germline V gene (reference sequence). Between the trimmed V and J ends, which lost 0 bases and 4 bases, there was a span of 10 bases. The CDR3 runs to 15 residues. CDR3 in amino acids: CASSLSPGPGNTIYF. The DNA of the CDR3 is TGTGCCAGCAGTTTATCACCGGGTCCCGGAAACACCATATATTTT.

This chain uses TRBV27 with TRBJ2-1; 9 bases line up with TRBD1. CDR1 MNHEY and CDR2 SMNVEV come from the germline V gene (reference sequence). This CDR3 comprises 15 residues. The junction had 7 bases not matched to a gene; V was cut back by 3 bases and J by 7 bases. The CDR3 DNA sequence: TGTGCCAGCAGTTTCCCGGGACAGGGTATTAATGAGCAGTTCTTC. Encoded protein: CASSFPGQGINEQFF.

The chain uses TRBV7-9 and TRBJ1-1; 7 nucleotides align to TRBD1. CDR1 SEHNR and CDR2 FQNEAQ come from the germline V gene (reference sequence). The CDR3 has 15 amino acids. The V segment lost 4 bases and the J segment 6 bases; nucleotides outside the gene matches: 11. Written as DNA, the CDR3 is TGTGCCAGCAGCTCCACAGGGGAAGGGGAATCTGAAGCTTTCTTT. It encodes CASSSTGEGESEAFF. The full variable domain, completed using reference TRBV7-9 and TRBJ1-1, is DTGVSQNPRHKITKRGQNVTFRCDPISEHNRLYWYRQTLGQGPEFLTYFQNEAQLEKSRLLSDRFSAERPKGSFSTLEIQRTEQGDSAMYLCASSSTGEGESEAFFGQGTRLTVV.

This chain links TRBV11-1 with TRBJ2-3, with D hard to call. The CDR3 has 13 amino acids. With 5 bases removed from V and 3 bases from J, the gap between germline ends came to 9 bases. Germline-derived CDR1 and CDR2 are SGHAT and FQDESV (reference sequence). The CDR3 here is CASSPEWTDTQYF. CDR3 nucleotide sequence: TGTGCCAGCAGCCCCGAATGGACAGATACGCAGTATTTT.

The chain is built from TRBV4-2 and TRBJ2-7, with D possibly matching TRBD2 (5 bases). The V end lost 1 base, the J end lost 0 bases, and 10 bases lay between the germline ends. The CDR3 has 15 amino acids. Germline CDR1 is LGHNA and CDR2 is YNFKEQ. CDR3: CASSQGESPSYEQYF. For the CDR3, the DNA is TGTGCCAGCAGCCAAGGGGAGTCACCCTCCTACGAGCAGTACTTC.

This chain joins TRBV19 and TRBJ1-4, with D unclear. V dropped 7 bases and J dropped 0 bases, with 9 bases sitting between them. This CDR3 comprises 14 residues. CDR1 and CDR2 (germline): LNHDA, SQIVND (reference sequence). The CDR3 loop reads CASTPSATNEKLFF. CDR3 DNA: TGTGCCAGTACCCCCTCCGCAACTAATGAAAAACTGTTTTTT.